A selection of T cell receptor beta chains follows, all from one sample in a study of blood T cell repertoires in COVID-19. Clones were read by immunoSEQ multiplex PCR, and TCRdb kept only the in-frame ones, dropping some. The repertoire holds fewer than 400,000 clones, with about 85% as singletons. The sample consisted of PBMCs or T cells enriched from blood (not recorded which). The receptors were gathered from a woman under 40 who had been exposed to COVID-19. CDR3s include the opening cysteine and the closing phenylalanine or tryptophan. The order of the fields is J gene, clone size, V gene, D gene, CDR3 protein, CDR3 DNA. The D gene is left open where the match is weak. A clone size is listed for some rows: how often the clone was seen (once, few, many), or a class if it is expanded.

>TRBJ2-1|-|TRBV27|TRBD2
CASSSPMLSGGYNEQFF
TGTGCCAGCAGTTCCCCAATGCTTAGCGGGGGGTACAATGAGCAGTTCTTC
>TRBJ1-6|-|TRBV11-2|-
CASSFSSPLHF
TGTGCCAGCAGCTTCTCTTCACCCCTCCACTTT
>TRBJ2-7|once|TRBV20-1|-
CSASWEINEQYF
TGCAGTGCTAGTTGGGAGATAAACGAGCAGTACTTC
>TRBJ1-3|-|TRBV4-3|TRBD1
CASSQLPGQGDSGNTIYF
TGCGCCAGCAGCCAATTACCGGGACAGGGGGACTCTGGAAACACCATATATTTT
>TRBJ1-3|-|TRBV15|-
CATSRDEGSGNTIYF
TGTGCCACCAGCAGAGATGAGGGTTCTGGAAACACCATATATTTT
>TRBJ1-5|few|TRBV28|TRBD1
CASSLVTGAQPQHF
TGTGCCAGCAGTTTGGTCACAGGGGCCCAGCCCCAGCATTTT
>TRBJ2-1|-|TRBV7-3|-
CASSPPGGGGNEQFF
TGTGCCAGCAGCCCCCCCGGAGGGGGCGGGAATGAGCAGTTCTTC
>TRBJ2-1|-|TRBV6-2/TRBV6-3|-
CASSYPRAGKDEQFF
TGTGCCAGCAGTTACCCGAGAGCAGGGAAGGACGAGCAGTTCTTC
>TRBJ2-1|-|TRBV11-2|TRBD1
CASSYRTGATYNEQFF
TGTGCCAGCAGCTACCGGACAGGGGCTACCTACAATGAGCAGTTCTTC
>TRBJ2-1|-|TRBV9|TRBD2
CASKGTSGSNDYYNEQFF
TGTGCCAGCAAAGGGACTAGCGGGAGCAATGACTACTACAATGAGCAGTTCTTC
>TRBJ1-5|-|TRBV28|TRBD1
CASRHMTGQGNQPQHF
TGTGCCAGCAGACACATGACGGGACAGGGGAATCAGCCCCAGCATTTT
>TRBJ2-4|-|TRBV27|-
CASSLKPGAKNIQYF
TGTGCCAGCAGTCTCAAGCCGGGGGCCAAAAACATTCAGTACTTC
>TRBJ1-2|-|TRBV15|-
CATSRDSTGPNYGYTF
TGTGCCACCAGCAGAGATAGCACAGGACCTAACTATGGCTACACCTTC